One and the same sample provided the 29 T cell receptor beta chains below, sequenced in a study of blood T cell repertoires in COVID-19. Method: immunoSEQ multiplex PCR; TCRdb's copy keeps in-frame clones and lacks some. The sample has about 200,000 clones; roughly 82% are singletons. Sequenced material: peripheral blood. Receptor source: a human donor in a cohort sampled during active COVID-19.

This chain connects TRBV10-3 to TRBJ2-3; D perhaps matches TRBD2 (5 bases). Trimming cost V 10 bases and J 3 bases, with 20 bases left between them. Per germline, CDR1 ENHRY and CDR2 SYGVKD. The CDR3 has 15 residues. The CDR3: CATSEPTTGTDTQYF. In nucleotides, the CDR3 is TGTGCCACCTCCGAGCCGACTACGGGAACAGATACGCAGTATTTT.

The J gene is TRBJ1-2, the V gene TRBV18, with a possible D match to TRBD1 (5 bases). The CDR3 contains 15 residues. CDR1 KGHSH and CDR2 LQKENI come from the germline V gene. Between the trimmed V and J ends, which lost 2 bases and 2 bases, there was a span of 12 bases. CDR3 sequence (DNA): TGTGCCAGCTCACCAGACAGCCGGCGGAACTATGGCTACACCTTC. This translates into CASSPDSRRNYGYTF. The full variable domain, in which reference TRBV18 and TRBJ1-2 provide the parts outside the CDR3, is NAGVMQNPRHLVRRRGQEARLRCSPMKGHSHVYWYRQLPEEGLKFMVYLQKENIIDESGMPKERFSAEFPKEGPSILRIQQVVRGDSAAYFCASSPDSRRNYGYTFGSGTRLTVV.

The chain employs TRBV5-1 and TRBJ2-1; D remains ambiguous. V lost 1 base and J 7 bases, leaving 6 bases between the germline ends. Germline V CDR1 and CDR2: SGHRS, YFSETQ. This CDR3 is 12 amino acids long. The CDR3 reads CASSLPRNEQFF. The CDR3 coding sequence is TGCGCCAGCAGCTTGCCCCGGAATGAGCAGTTCTTC.

This clone was seen only once. V is TRBV24-1 and J is TRBJ2-6, with TRBD1 matching 9 bases. This CDR3 contains 18 residues. Germline values: CDR1 KGHDR, CDR2 SFDVKD. The ends lost 3 bases at V and 1 base at J; junction bases unmatched: 6. CDR3: CATSDNRGTGSGANVLTF. The DNA of the CDR3 is TGTGCCACCAGTGATAACCGGGGGACAGGGTCTGGGGCCAACGTCCTGACTTTC.

The chain combines TRBV10-1 with TRBJ2-1; 13 bases are a match to TRBD2. There are 15 residues in the CDR3. J lost 9 bases, V lost 0 bases, and 2 bases had no gene match. CDR1 WNHNN and CDR2 SYGVQD come from the germline V gene (reference sequence). The CDR3 DNA is TGCGCCAGCAGTGAGTCGGGGACTAGCGGGATTGAGCAGTTCTTC. It is translated as CASSESGTSGIEQFF.

V is TRBV27 and J is TRBJ2-6, with 13 bases that match TRBD2. The CDR3 covers 19 residues. Germline V lookup: CDR1 MNHEY, CDR2 SMNVEV (reference sequence). With 4 bases clipped from V and 2 bases from J, the junction kept 8 bases outside the gene matches. CDR3 protein: CASSSRTSGRSPGANVLTF. For the CDR3, the DNA is TGTGCCAGCAGTTCCCGGACTAGCGGGAGATCCCCTGGGGCCAACGTCCTGACTTTC.

As concerns this clone: Other DNA sequences from this sample encode an identical CDR3 as well. The J gene is TRBJ2-3, the V gene TRBV28, with a weak D call TRBD1 (5 bases). Germline CDR1 and CDR2: MDHEN and SYDVKM. This CDR3 has 14 residues. V was shortened by 1 base and J by 2 bases, with 7 bases between the two germline ends. CDR3 nucleotide sequence: TGTGCCAGCAGTTTATCAGGGTCCACAGATACGCAGTATTTT. This sequence encodes CASSLSGSTDTQYF.

V usage is TRBV19 and J usage is TRBJ1-1, with no clear D. The CDR3 length is 14 residues. Germline CDR1 reads LNHDA; CDR2 reads SQIVND (reference sequence). Trimming cost V 3 bases and J 2 bases, with 10 bases left between them. In DNA, the CDR3 is TGTGCCAGTAGTATTGGGCAGATCAACACTGAAGCTTTCTTT. Its translation: CASSIGQINTEAFF.

This clone was observed once. This sequence joins TRBV9 and TRBJ2-3, with 8 positions matching TRBD2. CDR3 length: 16 residues. Germline assignment: CDR1 SGDLS and CDR2 YYNGEE. Trimming removed 0 bases from V and 2 bases from J; junction bases left unmatched: 5. The CDR3 sequence: CASSVVGGRYTDTQYF. Here the CDR3 DNA reads TGTGCCAGCAGCGTAGTTGGCGGGAGGTACACAGATACGCAGTATTTT.

The chain links TRBV18 to TRBJ2-3, with TRBD2 matching 10 bases. The trim removed 3 bases at V and 10 bases at J, leaving 10 bases unmatched. CDR3 size: 15 residues. CDR1 KGHSH and CDR2 LQKENI come from the germline V gene. DNA of the CDR3: TGTGCCAGCTCACCCCCAGCGGGAGGGGAATTCTCGCAGTATTTT. Amino acid sequence: CASSPPAGGEFSQYF. Filled out from reference TRBV18 and TRBJ2-3, the complete variable domain reads NAGVMQNPRHLVRRRGQEARLRCSPMKGHSHVYWYRQLPEEGLKFMVYLQKENIIDESGMPKERFSAEFPKEGPSILRIQQVVRGDSAAYFCASSPPAGGEFSQYFGPGTRLTVL.

The V and J genes are TRBV3-1 (or the pseudogene TRBV3-2) and TRBJ1-1; no reliable D call. The CDR3 consists of 12 residues. V shed 2 bases and J shed 3 bases, with 4 bases lying between them. The germline V gene has CDR1 LGHDT and CDR2 YNNKEL (reference sequence). DNA for the CDR3: TGTGCCAGCAGCCAACTTGACACTGAAGCTTTCTTT. Protein sequence: CASSQLDTEAFF.

The table lists this clone with a count of one. The chain combines TRBV28 with TRBJ1-2; D is uncertain. Per the germline V gene, CDR1 is MDHEN and CDR2 is SYDVKM. The CDR3 is made up of 14 amino acids. Trimming took off 6 bases at V and 5 bases at J, with 16 bases between the two ends. This CDR3 reads CASRAGRSLYGYTF. CDR3 DNA sequence: TGTGCCAGCAGAGCTGGGAGGTCCCTTTATGGCTACACCTTC.

J is TRBJ1-2 and V is TRBV24-1, with unresolved D. The CDR3 contains 16 residues. Looked up from germline, CDR1 is KGHDR and CDR2 is SFDVKD. Between the trimmed V and J ends, which lost 0 bases and 5 bases, there was a span of 15 bases. The CDR3 DNA reads TGTGCCACCAGTGATTTGCAAAGTAATTACTATTATGGCTACACCTTC. Protein product: CATSDLQSNYYYGYTF.

V is TRBV11-2 and J is TRBJ1-4; D gene unclear. The CDR3 runs 15 residues. Germline loops: CDR1 SGHAT, CDR2 FQNNGV. With 0 bases removed from V and 8 bases from J, the gap between germline ends came to 13 bases. The CDR3 nucleotides read TGTGCCAGCAGCTTAGACAGTTCATCGTGGGAAAAACTGTTTTTT. It codes for CASSLDSSSWEKLFF.

The V gene is TRBV5-1, the J gene TRBJ2-2; TRBD2 matches 7 bases. The CDR3 runs 16 residues. Trimming at V came to 3 bases and at J to 5 bases, leaving 10 bases not matched to a gene. Per the germline V gene, CDR1 is SGHRS and CDR2 is YFSETQ. The CDR3 spells CASSYESGIRTGELFF. The CDR3 DNA reads as TGCGCCAGCAGCTACGAAAGCGGGATACGGACCGGGGAGCTGTTTTTT.

This chain connects TRBV18 to TRBJ1-4; TRBD1 matches 7 bases. The CDR3 is 15 amino acids. Germline-derived CDR1 and CDR2 are KGHSH and LQKENI. J gave up 8 bases and V 4 bases, and 10 bases lay outside the gene matches. The CDR3 loop is CASSLRQGVFEKLFF. In DNA form, the CDR3 reads TGTGCCAGCTCACTTAGACAGGGCGTTTTCGAAAAACTGTTTTTT.

As to this clone: The conserved final phenylalanine or tryptophan is absent from the CDR3, which likely points to a read error. The DNA is omitted, as the CDR3 cannot be located on it reliably, and the CDR3 follows TCRdb's listing. The chain combines TRBV3-1 (or the pseudogene TRBV3-2) with TRBJ2-7; whether TRBD2, the table's D call, matches the DNA was not checked. Germline values: CDR1 LGHDT, CDR2 YNNKEL (reference sequence). A total of 12 residues make up the CDR3, ends included. The CDR3 is CASSQGSQRLIL.

V usage is TRBV30 and J usage is TRBJ1-6; D remains ambiguous. The V gene's germline CDR1 is GTSNPN and CDR2 SVGIG (reference sequence). The CDR3 sequence is 12 residues long. Trimming took 4 bases from V and 13 from J, leaving 14 bases between them. DNA for the CDR3: TGTGCCTGGAACGGGGTTCAGAGGCCCCTCCACTTT. Translated: CAWNGVQRPLHF.

The chain employs TRBV30 and TRBJ1-5; no firm D call. Per the germline V gene, CDR1 is GTSNPN and CDR2 is SVGIG (reference sequence). The V end was cut by 2 bases, the J end by 3 bases, with 11 bases between. CDR3 size: 14 residues. Here the CDR3 reads CAWSTGGINQPQHF. The CDR3 bases are TGTGCCTGGAGTACGGGCGGGATCAATCAGCCCCAGCATTTT.

Comment on this clone: One end of the junction is discordant with germline, which a read error may explain. The chain joins TRBV7-2 to TRBJ2-1; 9 bases are a match to TRBD2. The CDR3 consists of 14 residues. The V gene's germline CDR1 is SGHTA and CDR2 FQGNSA. CDR3 loop: CASNLAGAYNEQFF. The CDR3 coding sequence is TGTGCCAGCAACTTAGCGGGAGCCTACAATGAGCAGTTCTTC.

The chain is built from TRBV18 and TRBJ2-2, with 12 positions matching TRBD2. Germline V lookup: CDR1 KGHSH, CDR2 LQKENI. The CDR3 runs to 17 residues. With 3 bases clipped from V and 5 bases from J, the junction kept 7 bases outside the gene matches. The CDR3 bases are TGTGCCAGCTCACCTCTAGCGGGAGGGCCGTGGACCGGGGAGCTGTTTTTT. Translated: CASSPLAGGPWTGELFF.

This clone appeared a single time. The chain recombines TRBV3-1 (or the pseudogene TRBV3-2) with TRBJ2-7, with 9 bases that match TRBD2. The CDR3 extends over 16 amino acids. The ends lost 4 bases at V and 6 bases at J; junction bases unmatched: 13. Germline CDR1 LGHDT, CDR2 YNNKEL (reference sequence). The DNA for the CDR3 is TGTGCCAGCAGCCCGAGAGGCGGGAGGGCACTACGCGAGCAGTACTTC. Amino acid sequence: CASSPRGGRALREQYF.

The chain combines TRBV11-2 with TRBJ2-7, with 10 bases identical to TRBD1. The V and J ends lost 3 bases and 4 bases, in that order; junction bases with no gene match: 3. CDR1 and CDR2 from the germline V gene are SGHAT and FQNNGV. There are 14 residues in the CDR3. The DNA for the CDR3 is TGTGCCAGCAGCTTTGGGACAGGGGAGTACGAGCAGTACTTC. Residues: CASSFGTGEYEQYF.

The V and J genes are TRBV5-6 and TRBJ2-6; D uncertain. Germline CDR1 reads SGHDT; CDR2 reads YYEEEE. This CDR3 is 15 amino acids long. Deletions cut 0 bases from V and 4 bases from J, with 8 bases between. The CDR3 reads CASSLAVAGANVLTF. The CDR3 nucleotides read TGTGCCAGCAGCTTGGCCGTAGCCGGGGCCAACGTCCTGACTTTC.

The chain employs TRBV2 and TRBJ1-5; unclear D gene. CDR1 and CDR2 (germline): SNHLY, FYNNEI. This CDR3 is built from 14 residues. V shed 3 bases and J shed 0 bases, with 6 bases lying between them. CDR3: CASSESSSNQPQHF. The CDR3 DNA is TGTGCCAGCAGTGAGTCCAGTAGCAATCAGCCCCAGCATTTT.

V usage is TRBV5-5 and J usage is TRBJ1-3; D remains ambiguous. The ends were cut back, 6 bases at V and 0 bases at J, with 13 bases in the middle. The CDR3 totals 15 residues. CDR1 and CDR2 (germline): SGHKS, YYEKEE (reference sequence). CDR3 residues: CASTLNRFSGNTIYF. Here the CDR3 DNA reads TGTGCCAGCACCCTGAATCGGTTCTCTGGAAACACCATATATTTT.

The chain recombines TRBV4-1 with TRBJ2-2; a weak D match, TRBD2 (6 bases). The V end was cut by 5 bases, the J end by 0 bases, with 10 bases between. The CDR3 runs 15 residues. Germline V lookup: CDR1 MGHRA, CDR2 YSYEKL. The CDR3 region has the DNA TGCGCCAGCAGCTCCGGGACTTCGAACACCGGGGAGCTGTTTTTT. Translation gives CASSSGTSNTGELFF.

This chain connects TRBV10-1 to TRBJ2-5, with 8 bases matching TRBD2. V shed 4 bases and J 2 bases; nucleotides not matched to a gene: 6. CDR3 length: 15 amino acids. CDR1 WNHNN and CDR2 SYGVQD come from the germline V gene (reference sequence). CDR3 DNA sequence: TGCGCCAGCAGTGGAGGCGGGAGGCTACAAGAGACCCAGTACTTC. As protein: CASSGGGRLQETQYF.

The chain joins TRBV11-1 to TRBJ2-5; tentative D call: TRBD2 (6 bases). This CDR3 is built from 15 residues. CDR1 and CDR2 (germline): SGHAT, FQDESV (reference sequence). V shed 3 bases and J shed 4 bases, with 15 bases lying between them. The CDR3 spells CASSFSGGRSETQYF. Written as DNA, the CDR3 is TGTGCCAGCAGCTTTTCTGGAGGGAGGTCAGAGACCCAGTACTTC. Drawing the rest from reference TRBV11-1 and TRBJ2-5, the complete variable domain is EAEVAQSPRYKITEKSQAVAFWCDPISGHATLYWYRQILGQGPELLVQFQDESVVDDSQLPKDRFSAERLKGVDSTLKIQPAELGDSAMYLCASSFSGGRSETQYFGPGTRLLVL.